These T cell receptor beta chains were read from a single sample in a study of blood T cell repertoires in COVID-19. Sequenced by immunoSEQ multiplex PCR; TCRdb stores in-frame clones only, minus some. The data show approximately 250,000 clones, with around four fifths seen just once and under 5% held by the top ten. Sequencing was done on a sample of peripheral blood. The receptors were sampled from a man in his 60s with acute or convalescent COVID-19. The CDR3 runs from the conserved cysteine through the conserved F or W. The D gene is left open where the match is weak. Rows give clone size only sometimes, using once, few, many, or a class for an expanded clone.

DNA	CDR3	size	V	length	D	J
TGCGCCAGCAGCGCAGACAGGGGGCTGACCGGGGAGCTGTTTTTT	CASSADRGLTGELFF	NA	TRBV4-3	15	TRBD1	TRBJ2-2
TGTGCCAGCAGCTTAGGAAGCTTCTCCGAGCAGTACTTC	CASSLGSFSEQYF	NA	TRBV11-2	13	NA	TRBJ2-7
TGCGCCAGCAGTGACGTAACTAGCGGGAGTACTAGTGAGCAGTTCTTC	CASSDVTSGSTSEQFF	once	TRBV10-1	16	TRBD2	TRBJ2-1
TGTGCCAGCAGTGGACAGGGGACGGGCCTAGCGTTCCAAGAGACCCAGTACTTC	CASSGQGTGLAFQETQYF	NA	TRBV13	18	TRBD1	TRBJ2-5
TGTGCCAGCAGTGGCCCGGGACAGCTTAAGCAGTACTTC	CASSGPGQLKQYF	NA	TRBV12-3/TRBV12-4	13	TRBD1	TRBJ2-7
TGTGCCAGCAGCATCTCTAGCACAGATACGCAGTATTTT	CASSISSTDTQYF	NA	TRBV5-4	13	NA	TRBJ2-3
TGTGCCAGTAGTATAGATTCGGGACAGGCTTACAATGAGCAGTTCTTC	CASSIDSGQAYNEQFF	NA	TRBV19	16	TRBD1	TRBJ2-1
TGTGCCAGCAGTAACTCCAGGGGAATTTCACCCCTCCACTTT	CASSNSRGISPLHF	few	TRBV6-5	14	NA	TRBJ1-6
TGTGCCAGCAATCCGGTAGCGGGAGAAGATACGCAGTATTTT	CASNPVAGEDTQYF	NA	TRBV28	14	TRBD2	TRBJ2-3
TGTGCCAGCAGCTCGGGACAGGGCTGGGGTGGGGCCAACGTCCTGACTTTC	CASSSGQGWGGANVLTF	NA	TRBV5-4	17	TRBD1	TRBJ2-6
TGTGCCAGCTCACCCAATTTACCGGGACAGGGAAGTGAAAAACTGTTTTTT	CASSPNLPGQGSEKLFF	NA	TRBV18	17	TRBD1	TRBJ1-4
TGTGCCAGCAGCTTACTTAGAGTAGCGGGGCAGAAAAACATTCAGTACTTC	CASSLLRVAGQKNIQYF	NA	TRBV7-8	17	TRBD2	TRBJ2-4
TGTGCCAGCAGCCAGGGGGCGATAAACATTCAGTACTTC	CASSQGAINIQYF	NA	TRBV3-1/TRBV3-2	13	NA	TRBJ2-4
TGTGCCAGCAGTGATAGCGGGAGGGGATGGACAGATACGCAGTATTTT	CASSDSGRGWTDTQYF	NA	TRBV6-1	16	TRBD2	TRBJ2-3
TGTGCCAGTAGTATTCTAGCGGGGTCCCAAGAGACCCAGTACTTC	CASSILAGSQETQYF	NA	TRBV19	15	TRBD2	TRBJ2-5
TGTGCCAGTAGAAGGGACAGGGGAATGGATACGCAGTATTTT	CASRRDRGMDTQYF	NA	TRBV19	14	TRBD1	TRBJ2-3
TGTGCCAGCAGCCCTAACAGGGTGAACACCGGGGAGCTGTTTTTT	CASSPNRVNTGELFF	NA	TRBV7-3	15	NA	TRBJ2-2
TGTGCCAGCAGCTTAGCCCCTCGGGGGACCGCCGGAAACACCATATATTTT	CASSLAPRGTAGNTIYF	NA	TRBV7-3	17	NA	TRBJ1-3
TGTGCCAGCAGCTTAGAGTTGAGTCCCCTCCACTTT	CASSLELSPLHF	NA	TRBV7-9	12	NA	TRBJ1-6
TGTGCCACCAGGAATACAGGGGAGTCACAAGAGACCCAGTACTTC	CATRNTGESQETQYF	NA	TRBV15	15	TRBD1	TRBJ2-5
TGCGCCAGCAGCCAAGATGAGCGCAGGGGGCAAGTCGAGCAGTACTTC	CASSQDERRGQVEQYF	NA	TRBV4-3	16	TRBD1	TRBJ2-7
TGTGCCAGCTCACCACTCAACGCGCCCAGGGGTGAGCAGTTCTTC	CASSPLNAPRGEQFF	NA	TRBV18	15	NA	TRBJ2-1
TGTGCCAGCAGCCAAGCCGAGGCTACTACCCGGTACTTC	CASSQAEATTRYF	NA	TRBV3-1/TRBV3-2	13	NA	TRBJ2-5
TGTGCCAGCAGCTTATCACTACCAAACACCGGGGAGCTGTTTTTT	CASSLSLPNTGELFF	NA	TRBV7-2	15	NA	TRBJ2-2
TGCGCCAGCAGCCAAGGGTACAGGGGGAAAAATTCACCCCTCCACTTT	CASSQGYRGKNSPLHF	NA	TRBV4-1	16	TRBD1	TRBJ1-6
TGTGCCAGCAGCCCCGCGTTGGTTGGCACTGAAGCTTTCTTT	CASSPALVGTEAFF	NA	TRBV11-2	14	NA	TRBJ1-1
TGTGCCAGCAGTGACAGGGGACCTTACAATGAGCAGTTCTTC	CASSDRGPYNEQFF	NA	TRBV6-1	14	NA	TRBJ2-1
TGTGCCAGCAAATCCTATGGCGGGACCCAGCATTTT	CASKSYGGTQHF	NA	TRBV27	12	NA	TRBJ1-5
TGTGCCAGCAGCTCAGGGGCGTATGAAAAACTGTTTTTT	CASSSGAYEKLFF	NA	TRBV7-9	13	NA	TRBJ1-4
TGTGCCAGTAGTATGACGGGGACAAGAGCTGGAAACACCATATATTTT	CASSMTGTRAGNTIYF	once	TRBV19	16	NA	TRBJ1-3
TGTGCCAGCAGTTTAGTGAGATCGGGGGAGCTGTTTTTT	CASSLVRSGELFF	few	TRBV28	13	NA	TRBJ2-2
TGTGCCAGCAGCCCGATGGACGGGGGGAGTCAGCCCCAGCATTTT	CASSPMDGGSQPQHF	NA	TRBV7-6	15	NA	TRBJ1-5
TGTGCCAGCAGCTTCAGAGGACAGCCACCGAACACCGGGGAGCTGTTTTTT	CASSFRGQPPNTGELFF	NA	TRBV7-8	17	NA	TRBJ2-2
TGTGCCATCAGTGAGTCGGGCGGGGGCACAGATACGCAGTATTTT	CAISESGGGTDTQYF	NA	TRBV10-3	15	NA	TRBJ2-3
TGTGCCAGCAGCCAAGTATCCTATGGCTACACCTTC	CASSQVSYGYTF	NA	TRBV3-1/TRBV3-2	12	NA	TRBJ1-2
TGTGCCAGCAGCTTAAGCGGGAGTCCCGCCTACGAGCAGTACTTC	CASSLSGSPAYEQYF	NA	TRBV7-9	15	TRBD2	TRBJ2-7
TGTGCCAGCAGTGACGGACAGGGAAAAACGAACACCGGGGAGCTGTTTTTT	CASSDGQGKTNTGELFF	once	TRBV28	17	TRBD1	TRBJ2-2
TGTGCCAGCAGACAAAACACTGAAGCTTTCTTT	CASRQNTEAFF	NA	TRBV28	11	NA	TRBJ1-1
TGTGCCAGCAGTTCGACAGTGTCCCCCTATCAGCCCCAGCATTTT	CASSSTVSPYQPQHF	NA	TRBV28	15	NA	TRBJ1-5
TGTGCCAGCAGTGAAGCGGCAGTCTCCTACGAGCAGTACTTC	CASSEAAVSYEQYF	few	TRBV6-1	14	NA	TRBJ2-7
TGCGCCAGCAGCTTGGCCTGGACAGGGGGCAACACTGAAGCTTTCTTT	CASSLAWTGGNTEAFF	NA	TRBV5-1	16	TRBD1	TRBJ1-1
TGTGCCAGCAGCCGTAGCGGGTCACCAAACACAGATACGCAGTATTTT	CASSRSGSPNTDTQYF	NA	TRBV9	16	TRBD2	TRBJ2-3
TGTGCCAGCGACCTGGGGCAGGGGTTAACCGGGGAGCTGTTTTTT	CASDLGQGLTGELFF	few	TRBV7-9	15	NA	TRBJ2-2
TGCAGCGTAAACAGGGGGCAGAGTGAAGCTTTCTTT	CSVNRGQSEAFF	NA	TRBV29-1	12	TRBD1	TRBJ1-1
TGCGCCAGCAGCTTGGGACAGTCACAGACAGATACGCAGTATTTT	CASSLGQSQTDTQYF	NA	TRBV5-1	15	NA	TRBJ2-3
TGTGCCAGCCAAGAGTCCCGCAATCAGGGGATAGGGGCTAATGAAAAACTGTTTTTT	CASQESRNQGIGANEKLFF	NA	TRBV28	19	NA	TRBJ1-4